The present entry profiles one TCR beta chain with its context. Its target is not known. V lost 0 bases, J lost 7 bases, and 10 bases lay in between. CDR1 is SGHTA, CDR2 FQGTGA, per germline. The CDR3 has 14 amino acids. The sample belongs to a study of OX40 agonist ivuxolimab in advanced cancers. Study context: The study treated patients with ivuxolimab, an agonistic anti-OX40 (CD134) antibody. At doses from 0.01 to 10 mg/kg, patients were given intravenous ivuxolimab every 2 weeks. Patients with prior anti-PD-1, anti-PD-L1 or anti-CTLA-4 therapy were eligible; less than 50% had some.

Notes on the study in general: Normalized expansion of T-cell clones was also low for some nonresponders.

Using immunoSEQ multiplex PCR, the repertoire was profiled, and TCRdb retains in-frame clones only, with some absent. The sample includes some 45,000 clones, about nine tenths of them seen just once. Here the sequenced sample was CD4+ or CD8+ T cells sorted from blood, taken in a trial of the OX40 agonist ivuxolimab. The chain recombines TRBV7-3 with TRBJ2-1, with D maybe TRBD1 (6 bases). This clonotype was obtained from an adult with an advanced solid tumor such as melanoma, head and neck, liver or kidney cancer. In DNA, the CDR3 is TGTGCCAGCAGCTTAACAACAGGGTTTAATGAGCAGTTCTTC. Protein: CASSLTTGFNEQFF.